These 5 T cell receptor beta chains came from one sample sequenced in a study of early T cells in non-severe SARS-CoV-2 infection. Each CDR3 protein gets one entry after TCRdb re-called the 5' RACE reads with MiXCR. Among roughly 40,000 distinct CDR3 sequences listed, less than 8.5% were seen once. Material: whole blood. Source of these receptors: an adult who was a healthcare worker with PCR-confirmed SARS-CoV-2 infection or an uninfected control (not recorded which).

This chain uses TRBV12-3 or TRBV12-4 with TRBJ1-5; D perhaps matches TRBD1 (5 bases). V was trimmed by 3 bases and J by 6 bases, leaving 9 bases between them. The CDR3 has 13 amino acids. The CDR3 region is CASSFGASQPQHF. In DNA form, the CDR3 reads TGTGCCAGCAGTTTTGGGGCGAGTCAGCCCCAGCATTTT.

This clonotype was found a few times. The chain is built from TRBV28 and TRBJ1-5; the match to TRBD1 covers 7 bases. Germline V gene data show CDR1 as MDHEN and CDR2 as SYDVKM. CDR3 length equals 14 residues. V was pared by 5 bases and J by 5 bases, with 6 bases of the junction left unmatched. The CDR3 here is CASSVPGQYQPQHF. As DNA, the CDR3 is TGTGCCAGCAGTGTCCCGGGACAGTATCAGCCCCAGCATTTT.

The rearrangement joins TRBV29-1 to TRBJ1-1; D perhaps matches TRBD1 (6 bases). V was cut by 7 bases and J by 1 base, with 16 bases left in between. Germline V CDR1 and CDR2: SQVTM, ANQGSEA. The CDR3 totals 14 residues. This CDR3 reads CSADPGTSNTEAFF. CDR3 in DNA: TGCAGCGCCGACCCCGGGACATCGAACACTGAAGCTTTCTTT.

This clonotype has at least ten counts. The rearrangement links TRBV12-3 or TRBV12-4 to TRBJ1-5; D ambiguous. Trimming shortened V by 6 bases and J by 6 bases, and 12 bases separated the two germline ends. This CDR3 region has 13 residues. Here the CDR3 reads CASRTTDIQPQHF. CDR3 sequence (DNA): TGTGCCAGCAGGACCACCGACATTCAGCCCCAGCATTTT.

The rearrangement links TRBV29-1 to TRBJ2-1; TRBD2 matches 7 bases. Germline CDR1 is SQVTM and CDR2 is ANQGSEA. There are 14 residues in the CDR3. The trim removed 7 bases at V and 1 base at J, leaving 7 bases unmatched. The CDR3 loop is CSAELAESYNEQFF. CDR3 sequence (DNA): TGCAGCGCGGAGCTAGCGGAGTCCTACAATGAGCAGTTCTTC.